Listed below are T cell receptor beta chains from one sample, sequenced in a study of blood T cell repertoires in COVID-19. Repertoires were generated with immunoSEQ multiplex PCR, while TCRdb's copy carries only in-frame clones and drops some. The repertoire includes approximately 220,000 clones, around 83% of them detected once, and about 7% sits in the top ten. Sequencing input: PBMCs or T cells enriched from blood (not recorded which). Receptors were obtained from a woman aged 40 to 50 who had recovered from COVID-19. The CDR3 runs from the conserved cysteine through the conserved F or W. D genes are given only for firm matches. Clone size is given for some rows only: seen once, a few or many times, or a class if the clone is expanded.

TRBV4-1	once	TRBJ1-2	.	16	TGCGCCAGCAGCCAAGATTTCGCGAAGAACTTCTATGGCTACACCTTC	CASSQDFAKNFYGYTF
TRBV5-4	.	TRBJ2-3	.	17	TGTGCCAGCAGCTTGGAGAGGGCAGCCCCCTTCACAGATACGCAGTATTTT	CASSLERAAPFTDTQYF
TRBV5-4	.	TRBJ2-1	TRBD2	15	TGTGCCAGCAGCACCCTAGCGGGAGGGAACAATGAGCAGTTCTTC	CASSTLAGGNNEQFF
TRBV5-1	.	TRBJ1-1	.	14	TGCGCCAGCAGCTTGCCAGGGTGGAACACTGAAGCTTTCTTT	CASSLPGWNTEAFF
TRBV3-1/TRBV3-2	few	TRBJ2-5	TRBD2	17	TGTGCCAGCAGCCAAGGTAGCGGGACCAACTCACCAGAGACCCAGTACTTC	CASSQGSGTNSPETQYF
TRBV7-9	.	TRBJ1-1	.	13	TGTGCCAGCAGCCAAGAACAGAACACTGAAGCTTTCTTT	CASSQEQNTEAFF
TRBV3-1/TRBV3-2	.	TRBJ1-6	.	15	TGTGCCAGCAGCCAAGATGCCCGCGGCAGCGGACCCCTCCACTTT	CASSQDARGSGPLHF
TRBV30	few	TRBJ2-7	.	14	TGTGCCTGGAGTAGGGGTCCGGTTGTATCCGAGCAGTACTTC	CAWSRGPVVSEQYF
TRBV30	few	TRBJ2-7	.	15	TGTGCCTGGAGTGTACCGGACACGGCGGTCCACGAGCAGTACTTC	CAWSVPDTAVHEQYF
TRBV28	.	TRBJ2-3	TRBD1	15	TGTGCCAGCAGGGACCGGGACAGGGGTACAGATACGCAGTATTTT	CASRDRDRGTDTQYF
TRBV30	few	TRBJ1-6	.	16	TGTGCCTGGAGTTGGGGTATCCAGGGTAACAATTCACCCCTCCACTTT	CAWSWGIQGNNSPLHF
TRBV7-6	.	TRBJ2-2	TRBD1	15	TGTGCCAGCAGCCACCGGGACAGGGGAGACGGGGAGCTGTTTTTT	CASSHRDRGDGELFF
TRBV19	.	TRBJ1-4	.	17	TGTGCCAGTAGTAATGACAGAAGACCTTCAACTAATGAAAAACTGTTTTTT	CASSNDRRPSTNEKLFF
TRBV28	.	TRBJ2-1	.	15	TGTGCCAGCACAAAAGGAGGGCCATCCTACAATGAGCAGTTCTTC	CASTKGGPSYNEQFF
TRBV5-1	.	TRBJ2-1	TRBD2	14	TGCGCCAGCAGGTCAACTAGCGGGACGAATGAGCAGTTCTTC	CASRSTSGTNEQFF
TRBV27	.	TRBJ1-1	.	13	TGTGCCAGCAGTTTATCGCTAGGCCCTGAAGCTTTCTTT	CASSLSLGPEAFF
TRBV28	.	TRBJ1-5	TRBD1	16	TGTGCCAGCAGTTTAAAGACAGGGGGGGATGGCCAGCCCCAGCATTTT	CASSLKTGGDGQPQHF
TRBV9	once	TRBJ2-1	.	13	TGTGCCAGCAGCTCCGACTTGTTTGGTGAGCAGTTCTTC	CASSSDLFGEQFF
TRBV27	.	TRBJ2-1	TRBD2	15	TGTGCCAGCAGTTTGGGACTACCACCTTACAATGAGCAGTTCTTC	CASSLGLPPYNEQFF
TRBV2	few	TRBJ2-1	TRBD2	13	TGTGCCACCCGACTAGCGGGAGAGAATGAGCAGTTCTTC	CATRLAGENEQFF
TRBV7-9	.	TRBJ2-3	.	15	TGTGCCAGCAGCTTAGCGTCCGACTCCACAGATACGCAGTATTTT	CASSLASDSTDTQYF
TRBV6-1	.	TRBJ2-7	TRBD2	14	TGTGCCAGCAGTGAACTAGCGGGAGTATCCGAGCAGTACTTC	CASSELAGVSEQYF
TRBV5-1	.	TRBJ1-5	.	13	TGCGCCAGCAGCATAGGGGAAGGCCAGCCCCAGCATTTT	CASSIGEGQPQHF
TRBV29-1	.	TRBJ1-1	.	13	TGCAGCGTCTATAGGACAGCGGGGACTGAAGCTTTCTTT	CSVYRTAGTEAFF
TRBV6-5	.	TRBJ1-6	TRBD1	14	TGTGCCAGCAGGTGGGACAGGGGCAATTCACCCCTCCACTTT	CASRWDRGNSPLHF
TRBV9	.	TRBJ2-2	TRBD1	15	TGTGCCAGCAGCGTACTGGACAGGGAGGCCGGGGAGCTGTTTTTT	CASSVLDREAGELFF
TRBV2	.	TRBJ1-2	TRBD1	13	TGTGCCAGCAAGACGACAGGGGACTATGGCTACACCTTC	CASKTTGDYGYTF
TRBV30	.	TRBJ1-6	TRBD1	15	TGTGCCTGGAGTGACCGAGGACAGGGCAGTTCACCCCTCCACTTT	CAWSDRGQGSSPLHF